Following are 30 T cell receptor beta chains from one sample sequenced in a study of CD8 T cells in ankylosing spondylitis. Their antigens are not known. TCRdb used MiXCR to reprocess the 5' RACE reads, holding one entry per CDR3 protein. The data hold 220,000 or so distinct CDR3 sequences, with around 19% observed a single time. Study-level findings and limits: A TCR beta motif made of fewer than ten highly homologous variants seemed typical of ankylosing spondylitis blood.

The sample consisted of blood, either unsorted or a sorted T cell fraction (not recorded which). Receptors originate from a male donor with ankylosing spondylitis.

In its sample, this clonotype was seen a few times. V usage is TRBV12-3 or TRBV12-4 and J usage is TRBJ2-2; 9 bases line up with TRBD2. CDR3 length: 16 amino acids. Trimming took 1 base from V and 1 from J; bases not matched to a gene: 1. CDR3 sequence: CASSLELAGNTGELFF. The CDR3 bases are TGTGCCAGCAGTTTAGAACTAGCGGGGAACACCGGGGAGCTGTTTTTT.

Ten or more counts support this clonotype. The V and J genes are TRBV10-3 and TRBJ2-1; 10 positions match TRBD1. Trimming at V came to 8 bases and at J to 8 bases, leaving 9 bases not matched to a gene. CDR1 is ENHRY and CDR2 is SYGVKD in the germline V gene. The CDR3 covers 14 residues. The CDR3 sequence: CAIEGTGDADEQFF. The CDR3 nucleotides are TGTGCCATCGAAGGGACAGGGGATGCCGATGAGCAGTTCTTC.

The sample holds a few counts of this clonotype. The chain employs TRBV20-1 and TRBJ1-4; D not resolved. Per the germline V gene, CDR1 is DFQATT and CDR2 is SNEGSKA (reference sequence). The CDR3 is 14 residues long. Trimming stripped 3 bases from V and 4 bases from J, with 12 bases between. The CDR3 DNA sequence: TGCAGTGCTAGCTGGCGTGGCGGTAATGAAAAACTGTTTTTT. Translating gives CSASWRGGNEKLFF.

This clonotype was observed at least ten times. The CDR3 reads CASSEDRERGYTEAFF. The CDR3 nucleotides are TGTGCCAGCAGTGAAGACAGGGAGAGAGGGTACACTGAAGCTTTCTTT. The rearrangement links TRBV2 to TRBJ1-1, with a tentative D call TRBD1 (6 bases). V was clipped by 1 base and J by 3 bases, with 15 bases between them. The CDR3 totals 16 residues. From germline, CDR1 is SNHLY and CDR2 FYNNEI.

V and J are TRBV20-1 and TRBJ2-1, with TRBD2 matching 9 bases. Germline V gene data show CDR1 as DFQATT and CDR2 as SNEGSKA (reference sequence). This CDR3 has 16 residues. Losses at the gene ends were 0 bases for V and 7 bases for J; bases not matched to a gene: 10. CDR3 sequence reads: CSARDLQTSGWNEQFF. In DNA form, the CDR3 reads TGCAGTGCTAGAGATCTCCAGACTAGCGGCTGGAATGAGCAGTTCTTC.

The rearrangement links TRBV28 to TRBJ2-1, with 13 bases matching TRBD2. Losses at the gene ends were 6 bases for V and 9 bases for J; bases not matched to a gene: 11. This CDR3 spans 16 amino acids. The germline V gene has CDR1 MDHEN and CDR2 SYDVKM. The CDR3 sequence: CASRTIGLAGVTEQFF. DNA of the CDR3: TGTGCCAGCAGAACAATCGGACTAGCGGGGGTGACTGAGCAGTTCTTC.

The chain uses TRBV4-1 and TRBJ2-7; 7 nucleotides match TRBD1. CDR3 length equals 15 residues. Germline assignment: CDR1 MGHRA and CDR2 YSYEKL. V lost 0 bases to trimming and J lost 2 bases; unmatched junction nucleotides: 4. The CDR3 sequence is CASSQESRGTYEQYF. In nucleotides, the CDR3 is TGCGCCAGCAGCCAAGAAAGCAGGGGGACCTACGAGCAGTACTTC.

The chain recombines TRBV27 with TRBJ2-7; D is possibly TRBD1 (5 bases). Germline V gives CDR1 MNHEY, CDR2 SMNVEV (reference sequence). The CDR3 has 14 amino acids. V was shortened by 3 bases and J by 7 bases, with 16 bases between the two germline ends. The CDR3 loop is CASSFQGRVHEQYF. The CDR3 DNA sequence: TGTGCCAGCAGTTTTCAGGGCAGGGTACATGAGCAGTACTTC.

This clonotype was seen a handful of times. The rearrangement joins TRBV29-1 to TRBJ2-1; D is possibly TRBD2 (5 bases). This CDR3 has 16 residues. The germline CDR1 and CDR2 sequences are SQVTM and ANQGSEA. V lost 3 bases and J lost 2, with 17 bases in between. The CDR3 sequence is CSVESRSAGAYNEQFF. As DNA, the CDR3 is TGCAGCGTTGAGAGTAGGAGTGCGGGCGCCTACAATGAGCAGTTCTTC.

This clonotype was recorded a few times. The CDR3 DNA sequence: TGTGCCAGCAGTTTACCGGGACTAGCGGGAGGGTACGAGCAGTACTTC. It specifies CASSLPGLAGGYEQYF. The chain employs TRBV27 and TRBJ2-7; 16 nucleotides align to TRBD2. The V and J ends lost 2 bases and 4 bases, in that order; junction bases with no gene match: 2. Germline V gene sequence: CDR1 MNHEY, CDR2 SMNVEV (reference sequence). This CDR3 spans 16 amino acids.

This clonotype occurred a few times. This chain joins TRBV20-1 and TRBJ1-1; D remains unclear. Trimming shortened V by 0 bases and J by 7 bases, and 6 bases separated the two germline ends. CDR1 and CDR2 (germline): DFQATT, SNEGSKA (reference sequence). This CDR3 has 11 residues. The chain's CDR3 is CSARDPNEAFF. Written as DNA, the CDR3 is TGCAGTGCTAGAGACCCGAATGAAGCTTTCTTT.

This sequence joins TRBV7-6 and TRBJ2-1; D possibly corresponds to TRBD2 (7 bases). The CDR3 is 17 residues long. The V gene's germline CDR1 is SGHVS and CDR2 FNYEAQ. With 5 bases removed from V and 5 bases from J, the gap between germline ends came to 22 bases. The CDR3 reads CASSPRGGGQMDNEQFF. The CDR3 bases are TGTGCCAGCAGCCCTAGAGGGGGGGGCCAAATGGACAATGAGCAGTTCTTC. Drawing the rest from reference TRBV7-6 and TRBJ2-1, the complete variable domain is GAGVSQSPRYKVTKRGQDVALRCDPISGHVSLYWYRQALGQGPEFLTYFNYEAQQDKSGLPNDRFSAERPEGSISTLTIQRTEQRDSAMYRCASSPRGGGQMDNEQFFGPGTRLTVL.

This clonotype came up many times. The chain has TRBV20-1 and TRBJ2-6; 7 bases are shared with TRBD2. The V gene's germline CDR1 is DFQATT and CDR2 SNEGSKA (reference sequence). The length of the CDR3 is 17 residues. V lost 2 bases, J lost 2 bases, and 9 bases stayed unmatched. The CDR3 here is CSARKLIGGTGANVLTF. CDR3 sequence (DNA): TGCAGTGCTAGAAAACTAATCGGGGGGACTGGGGCCAACGTCCTGACTTTC.

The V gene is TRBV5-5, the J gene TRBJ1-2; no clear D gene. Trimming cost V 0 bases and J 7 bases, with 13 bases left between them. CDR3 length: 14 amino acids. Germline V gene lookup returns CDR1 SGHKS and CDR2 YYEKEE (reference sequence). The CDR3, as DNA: TGTGCCAGCAGCTTGGCGGGAGAGGTCTTTGGCTACACCTTC. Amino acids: CASSLAGEVFGYTF.

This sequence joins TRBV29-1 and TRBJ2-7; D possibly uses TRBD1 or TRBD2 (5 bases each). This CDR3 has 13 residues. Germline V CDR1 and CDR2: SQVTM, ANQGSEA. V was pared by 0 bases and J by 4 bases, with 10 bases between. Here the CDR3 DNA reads TGCAGCGTTGAAGAGGGGGAGTTGTACGAGCAGTACTTC. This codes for CSVEEGELYEQYF.

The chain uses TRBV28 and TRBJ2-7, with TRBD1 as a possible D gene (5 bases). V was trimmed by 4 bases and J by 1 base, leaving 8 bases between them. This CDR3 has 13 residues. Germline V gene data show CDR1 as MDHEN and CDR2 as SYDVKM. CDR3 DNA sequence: TGTGCCAGCAGTTCTCGACAGTCCTACGAGCAGTACTTC. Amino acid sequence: CASSSRQSYEQYF.

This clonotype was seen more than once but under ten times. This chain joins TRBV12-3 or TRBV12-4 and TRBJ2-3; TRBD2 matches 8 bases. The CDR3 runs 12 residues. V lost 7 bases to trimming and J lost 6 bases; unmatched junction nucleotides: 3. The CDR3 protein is CASTRTSDTQYF. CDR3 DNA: TGTGCCAGCACCCGGACTAGCGATACGCAGTATTTT.

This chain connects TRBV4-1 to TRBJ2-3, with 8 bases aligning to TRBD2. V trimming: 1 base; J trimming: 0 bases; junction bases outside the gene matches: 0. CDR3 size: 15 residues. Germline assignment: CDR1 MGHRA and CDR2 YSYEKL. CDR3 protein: CASSQASGSTDTQYF. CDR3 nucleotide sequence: TGCGCCAGCAGCCAAGCTAGCGGGAGCACAGATACGCAGTATTTT.

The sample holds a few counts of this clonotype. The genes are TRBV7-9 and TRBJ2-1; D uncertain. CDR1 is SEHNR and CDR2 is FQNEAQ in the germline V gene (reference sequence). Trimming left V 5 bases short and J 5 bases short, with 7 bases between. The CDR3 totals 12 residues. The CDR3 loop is CASSGVNNEQFF. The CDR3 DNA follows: TGTGCCAGCAGCGGGGTGAACAATGAGCAGTTCTTC.

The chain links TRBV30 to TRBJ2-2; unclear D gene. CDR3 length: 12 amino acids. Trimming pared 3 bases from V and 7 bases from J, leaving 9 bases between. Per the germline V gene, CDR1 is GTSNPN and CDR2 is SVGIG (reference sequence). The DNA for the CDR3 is TGTGCCTGGAGCATATTGGGCGGGGAGCTGTTTTTT. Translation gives CAWSILGGELFF.

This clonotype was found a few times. CDR3 amino acids: CASSGLAGFTGELFF. CDR3 bases: TGTGCCAGCAGTGGACTAGCGGGATTCACCGGGGAGCTGTTTTTT. The V gene is TRBV6-1, the J gene TRBJ2-2; 11 positions match TRBD2. Trimming cost V 4 bases and J 4 bases; bases outside gene matches: 2. Germline values: CDR1 MNHNS, CDR2 SASEGT. There are 15 residues in the CDR3.

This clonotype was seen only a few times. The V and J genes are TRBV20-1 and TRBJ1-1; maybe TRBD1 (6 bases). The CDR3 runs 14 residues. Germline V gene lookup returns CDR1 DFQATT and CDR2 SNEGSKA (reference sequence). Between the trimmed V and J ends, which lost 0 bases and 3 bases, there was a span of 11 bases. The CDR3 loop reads CSARDPRQDTEAFF. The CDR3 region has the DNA TGCAGTGCTAGAGATCCCAGACAGGACACTGAAGCTTTCTTT.

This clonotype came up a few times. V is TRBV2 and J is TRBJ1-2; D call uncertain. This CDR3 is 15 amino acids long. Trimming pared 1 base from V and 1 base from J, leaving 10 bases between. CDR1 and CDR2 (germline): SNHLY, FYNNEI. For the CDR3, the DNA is TGTGCCAGCAGTGAAGTAGGAGGGTTTAACTATGGCTACACCTTC. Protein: CASSEVGGFNYGYTF. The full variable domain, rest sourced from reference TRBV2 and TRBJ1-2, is EPEVTQTPSHQVTQMGQEVILRCVPISNHLYFYWYRQILGQKVEFLVSFYNNEISEKSEIFDDQFSVERPDGSNFTLKIRSTKLEDSAMYFCASSEVGGFNYGYTFGSGTRLTVV.

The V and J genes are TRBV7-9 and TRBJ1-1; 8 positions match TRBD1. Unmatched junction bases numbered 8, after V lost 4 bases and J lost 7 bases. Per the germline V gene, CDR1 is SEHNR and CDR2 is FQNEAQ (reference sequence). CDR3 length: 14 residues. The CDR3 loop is CASSSTGESSEAFF. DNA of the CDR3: TGTGCCAGCAGCTCGACAGGGGAGTCGAGTGAAGCTTTCTTT.

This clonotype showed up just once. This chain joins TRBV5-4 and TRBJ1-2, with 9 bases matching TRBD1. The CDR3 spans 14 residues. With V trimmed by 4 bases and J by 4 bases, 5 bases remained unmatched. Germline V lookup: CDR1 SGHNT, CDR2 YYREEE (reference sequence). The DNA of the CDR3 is TGTGCCAGCAGCACCGGGACAGGGTTCTATGGCTACACCTTC. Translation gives CASSTGTGFYGYTF.

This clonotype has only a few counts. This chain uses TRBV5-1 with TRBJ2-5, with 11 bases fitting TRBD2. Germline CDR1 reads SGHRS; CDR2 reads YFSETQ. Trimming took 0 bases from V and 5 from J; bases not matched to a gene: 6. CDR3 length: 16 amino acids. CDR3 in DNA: TGCGCCAGCAGCTTGGAAATAGCGGGAGGGGTGGAGACCCAGTACTTC. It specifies CASSLEIAGGVETQYF.

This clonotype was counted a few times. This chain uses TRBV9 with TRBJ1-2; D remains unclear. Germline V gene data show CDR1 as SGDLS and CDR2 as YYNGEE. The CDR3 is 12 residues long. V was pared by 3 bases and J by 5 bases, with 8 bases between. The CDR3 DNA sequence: TGTGCCAGCAGCGGGGCAGGTTATGGCTACACCTTC. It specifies CASSGAGYGYTF. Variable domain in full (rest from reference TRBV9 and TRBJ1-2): DSGVTQTPKHLITATGQRVTLRCSPRSGDLSVYWYQQSLDQGLQFLIQYYNGEERAKGNILERFSAQQFPDLHSELNLSSLELGDSALYFCASSGAGYGYTFGSGTRLTVV.

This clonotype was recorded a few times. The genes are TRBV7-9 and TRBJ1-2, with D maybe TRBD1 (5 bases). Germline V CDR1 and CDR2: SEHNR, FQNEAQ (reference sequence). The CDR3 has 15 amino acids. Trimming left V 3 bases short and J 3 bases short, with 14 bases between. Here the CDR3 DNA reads TGTGCCAGCAGCTTTGTCTCAGGGCGCGACTATGGCTACACCTTC. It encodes CASSFVSGRDYGYTF.

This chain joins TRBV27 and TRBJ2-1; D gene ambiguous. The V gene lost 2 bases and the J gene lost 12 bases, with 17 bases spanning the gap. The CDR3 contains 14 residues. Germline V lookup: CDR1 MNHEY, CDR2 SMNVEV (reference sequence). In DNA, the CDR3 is TGTGCCAGCAGTTTAGGTTCAGGCTCCCGCCGGCAGTTCTTC. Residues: CASSLGSGSRRQFF.

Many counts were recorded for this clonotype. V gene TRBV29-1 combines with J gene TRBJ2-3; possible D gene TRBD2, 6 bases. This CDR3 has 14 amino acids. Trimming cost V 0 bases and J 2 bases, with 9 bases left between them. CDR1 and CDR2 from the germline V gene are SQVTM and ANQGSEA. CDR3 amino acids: CSVEDGDSTDTQYF. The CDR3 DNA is TGCAGCGTTGAAGATGGGGACTCCACAGATACGCAGTATTTT.